The present T cell receptor (beta chain) was sequenced within a study of T-cell memory formation after mild COVID-19. Overall study findings and caveats: Researchers could not confirm that second-wave clones peaking on day 37 targeted SARS-CoV-2. Contracting CD4+ clones lay largely in CM and EM, with CD8+ ones residing in EMRA.

Via MiXCR, TCRdb re-called the 5' RACE reads, giving one row per CDR3 protein. The table has approximately 560,000 distinct CDR3 sequences, 15% to 20% seen once. CDR1 is SGDLS and CDR2 is YYNGEE in the germline V gene. This CDR3 comprises 14 residues. With 2 bases removed from V and 10 bases from J, the gap between germline ends came to 13 bases. In this sample, this clonotype turned up a few times. The antigen is not known. The receptor was isolated from an adult woman who had mild COVID-19 (a few samples of this study predate the infection). Cell type and time point are not known. The sequenced sample was PBMCs or a T cell subset sorted from them (not recorded which). This rearrangement joins TRBV9 to TRBJ1-6; D is uncertain. The CDR3, as DNA: TGTGCCAGCAGCGTTGGGGATATGGAATCACCCCTCCACTTT. Translated: CASSVGDMESPLHF. The variable domain in full, completed from reference TRBV9 and TRBJ1-6, reads DSGVTQTPKHLITATGQRVTLRCSPRSGDLSVYWYQQSLDQGLQFLIQYYNGEERAKGNILERFSAQQFPDLHSELNLSSLELGDSALYFCASSVGDMESPLHFGNGTRLTVT.